The next 28 T cell receptor beta chains were all read from a single sample in a study of blood T cell repertoires in COVID-19. Produced via immunoSEQ multiplex PCR; TCRdb's table is partial and in-frame only. The table includes roughly 500,000 clones, approximately 92% detected once. The sequenced sample was peripheral blood. These receptors came from a man between 18 and 29 years old with COVID-19, enrolled during active disease.

This chain uses TRBV5-4 with TRBJ2-7; no clear D gene. V lost 0 bases, J lost 4 bases, and 8 bases lay in between. Per the germline V gene, CDR1 is SGHNT and CDR2 is YYREEE (reference sequence). The CDR3 extends over 13 amino acids. The CDR3 DNA sequence: TGTGCCAGCAGCTTGGAGGTGACTTACGAGCAGTACTTC. Residues: CASSLEVTYEQYF.

The genes are TRBV11-2 and TRBJ2-3; the match to TRBD2 covers 8 bases. Germline CDR1 and CDR2: SGHAT and FQNNGV. This CDR3 spans 17 amino acids. The V gene end was trimmed by 4 bases and the J gene end by 2 bases; junction bases not matched to a gene: 11. CDR3 in DNA: TGTGCCAGCAGCTCCCCGAAAGCGGGGGACCCCACAGATACGCAGTATTTT. Its protein product is CASSSPKAGDPTDTQYF.

The chain uses TRBV5-1 and TRBJ2-2; TRBD2 matches 11 bases. CDR1 and CDR2 (germline): SGHRS, YFSETQ. The CDR3 consists of 15 residues. Unmatched junction bases numbered 6, after V lost 5 bases and J lost 6 bases. As DNA, the CDR3 is TGCGCCAGCAGGGCCACTAGCGGGAGATCCGGGGAGCTGTTTTTT. Protein product: CASRATSGRSGELFF.

The CDR3, as DNA: TGTGCCAGCTCACCACCGGGTAGCGGGAGAGGGCATGAGCAGTTCTTC. It codes for CASSPPGSGRGHEQFF. This sequence joins TRBV18 and TRBJ2-1; 9 nucleotides line up with TRBD2. V lost 0 bases, J lost 8 bases, and 8 bases stayed unmatched. Germline CDR1 is KGHSH and CDR2 is LQKENI. The CDR3 has 16 residues.

V is TRBV5-6 and J is TRBJ1-2; D not resolved. Germline V gene sequence: CDR1 SGHDT, CDR2 YYEEEE. The V end lost 6 bases, the J end lost 2 bases, and 14 bases lay between the germline ends. CDR3 length: 14 amino acids. The CDR3 loop reads CASTSLVANYGYTF. The CDR3 DNA sequence: TGTGCCAGCACCTCCCTAGTAGCCAACTATGGCTACACCTTC.

The rearrangement uses TRBV9 and TRBJ1-2, with D possibly being TRBD1 (6 bases). Per the germline V gene, CDR1 is SGDLS and CDR2 is YYNGEE. Trimming shortened V by 3 bases and J by 3 bases, and 9 bases separated the two germline ends. The CDR3 runs to 13 residues. The DNA for the CDR3 is TGTGCCAGCAGCGCCAGGGGATACTATGGCTACACCTTC. Protein product: CASSARGYYGYTF.

This chain joins TRBV3-1 (or the pseudogene TRBV3-2) and TRBJ1-3; the D gene is possibly TRBD1 (6 bases). Germline CDR1 LGHDT, CDR2 YNNKEL (reference sequence). The CDR3 length is 16 residues. The V gene lost 1 base and the J gene lost 0 bases, with 10 bases spanning the gap. The CDR3 nucleotides are TGTGCCAGCAGCCAAGCAGGGGTGGGCTCTGGAAACACCATATATTTT. Translated: CASSQAGVGSGNTIYF.

This clone was recorded a few times. The chain employs TRBV6-5 and TRBJ1-1; D might be TRBD1 (5 bases). Germline V CDR1 and CDR2: MNHEY, SVGAGI. V was clipped by 7 bases and J by 1 base, with 16 bases between them. The CDR3 consists of 15 residues. This CDR3 is CASTPGQGPNTEAFF. For the CDR3, the DNA is TGTGCCAGCACCCCCGGGCAGGGCCCGAACACTGAAGCTTTCTTT.

To note about this clone: Possible read error: a much larger clone is one base away. The V and J genes are TRBV5-6 and TRBJ2-7; 10 bases match TRBD1. The length of the CDR3 is 13 residues. The ends lost 3 bases at V and 3 bases at J; junction bases unmatched: 0. Germline CDR1 is SGHDT and CDR2 is YYEEEE. For the CDR3, the DNA is TGTGCCAGCAGCTGGGACAGGGGCTACGAGCAGTACTTC. It translates to CASSWDRGYEQYF.

The chain is built from TRBV6-1 and TRBJ2-1; D call uncertain. The CDR3 runs 17 residues. V was cut by 3 bases and J by 5 bases, with 20 bases left in between. The germline V gene encodes CDR1 MNHNS and CDR2 SASEGT. CDR3 amino acids: CASSDYLASGINNEQFF. CDR3 nucleotide sequence: TGTGCCAGCAGTGATTACCTCGCGTCAGGCATAAACAATGAGCAGTTCTTC.

This clone is a singleton in its sample. This rearrangement joins TRBV29-1 to TRBJ2-6; D is ambiguous. Germline CDR1 reads SQVTM; CDR2 reads ANQGSEA. The CDR3 consists of 15 residues. Trimming stripped 0 bases from V and 3 bases from J, with 9 bases between. The CDR3 loop is CSVEDLSFGANVLTF. The CDR3 nucleotides read TGCAGCGTTGAAGATCTGAGTTTTGGGGCCAACGTCCTGACTTTC.

The J gene is TRBJ2-3, the V gene TRBV6-5, with D hard to call. The CDR3 consists of 13 residues. V was clipped by 6 bases and J by 1 base, with 8 bases between them. Germline V gene data show CDR1 as MNHEY and CDR2 as SVGAGI. This chain's CDR3 is CASREIGTDTQYF. The CDR3 nucleotides read TGTGCCAGCAGGGAGATCGGCACAGATACGCAGTATTTT.

Written as DNA, the CDR3 is TGTGCCAGCAGCTTAATACCGGGACAGGGGAACTATGGCTACACCTTC. Its translation is CASSLIPGQGNYGYTF. This rearrangement joins TRBV7-9 to TRBJ1-2; 10 bases fit TRBD1. Germline CDR1 and CDR2: SEHNR and FQNEAQ (reference sequence). The V and J ends lost 2 bases and 2 bases, in that order; junction bases with no gene match: 5. CDR3 length: 16 amino acids.

This clone is a singleton in its sample. The gene calls are TRBV6-5 and TRBJ2-7; no firm D call. Germline V CDR1 and CDR2: MNHEY, SVGAGI. This CDR3 spans 12 amino acids. The V end lost 6 bases, the J end lost 11 bases, and 17 bases lay between the germline ends. Here the CDR3 DNA reads TGTGCCAGCAGCCTTGACGGTGAGGATGAGTACTTC. It is translated as CASSLDGEDEYF.

The V gene is TRBV11-2, the J gene TRBJ1-5, with 7 positions matching TRBD1. Looked up from germline, CDR1 is SGHAT and CDR2 is FQNNGV. The trim removed 4 bases at V and 4 bases at J, leaving 7 bases unmatched. The CDR3 sequence is 15 residues long. The DNA of the CDR3 is TGTGCCAGCAGCTCCCAGCAGGGACAGAATCAGCCCCAGCATTTT. It encodes CASSSQQGQNQPQHF.

The V call is TRBV28, the J call TRBJ1-5, with a weak D call TRBD1 (6 bases). Germline V gene sequence: CDR1 MDHEN, CDR2 SYDVKM. There are 13 residues in the CDR3. V lost 6 bases, J lost 11 bases, and 17 bases lay in between. The CDR3, as DNA: TGTGCCAGCAGAACAGGGCCTCTGGGGGCCCAGCATTTT. Translated, it gives CASRTGPLGAQHF.

The chain combines TRBV7-6 with TRBJ2-5; TRBD1 agrees at 10 bases. The junction had 6 bases not matched to a gene; V was cut back by 4 bases and J by 4 bases. The CDR3 totals 15 residues. Germline V gene lookup returns CDR1 SGHVS and CDR2 FNYEAQ. For the CDR3, the DNA is TGTGCCAGCAGCTCGCAGACAGGGGGCAGAGAGACCCAGTACTTC. Its protein is CASSSQTGGRETQYF.

The CDR3 region is CASHAGLATGELFF. The CDR3 DNA follows: TGCGCCAGCCACGCGGGGTTGGCCACCGGGGAGCTGTTTTTT. This chain connects TRBV5-1 to TRBJ2-2, with D possibly being TRBD2 (6 bases). This CDR3 comprises 14 residues. From germline, CDR1 is SGHRS and CDR2 YFSETQ. V was pared by 7 bases and J by 4 bases, with 14 bases between.

The rearrangement uses TRBV5-1 and TRBJ1-6; D gene unclear. This CDR3 contains 13 residues. Germline CDR1 is SGHRS and CDR2 is YFSETQ. V shed 4 bases and J shed 3 bases, with 5 bases lying between them. The CDR3 sequence is CASSVSYNSPLHF. The CDR3 nucleotides are TGCGCCAGCAGCGTTAGCTATAATTCACCCCTCCACTTT.

This chain joins TRBV15 and TRBJ2-5; D call uncertain. The CDR3 totals 14 residues. V dropped 0 bases and J dropped 3 bases, with 8 bases sitting between them. Germline V gene lookup returns CDR1 LNHNV and CDR2 YYDKDF (reference sequence). The CDR3 DNA is TGTGCCACCAGCAGAGATCTGGCGGAAGAGACCCAGTACTTC. It encodes CATSRDLAEETQYF.

V usage is TRBV6-5 and J usage is TRBJ2-6, with D perhaps TRBD2 (6 bases). V was clipped by 7 bases and J by 2 bases, with 9 bases between them. This CDR3 is built from 14 residues. Germline V lookup: CDR1 MNHEY, CDR2 SVGAGI. The CDR3 DNA is TGTGCCAGCAACACGGGGGCTGGGGCCAACGTCCTGACTTTC. Amino acid sequence: CASNTGAGANVLTF.

This rearrangement joins TRBV27 to TRBJ2-1; TRBD1 agrees at 10 bases. CDR3 length equals 15 residues. J lost 4 bases, V lost 5 bases, and 5 bases had no gene match. CDR1 MNHEY and CDR2 SMNVEV come from the germline V gene (reference sequence). The CDR3, as DNA: TGTGCCAGCAGTCCGGACAGGGGGGGGTACAATGAGCAGTTCTTC. This translates into CASSPDRGGYNEQFF.

The chain uses TRBV29-1 and TRBJ2-1; TRBD1 aligns across 9 bases. This CDR3 spans 13 amino acids. Germline CDR1 is SQVTM and CDR2 is ANQGSEA. J was trimmed by 9 bases and V by 4 bases; bases with no gene match: 7. The CDR3 sequence is CSVVLQGAGEQFF. Here the CDR3 DNA reads TGCAGCGTTGTTCTACAGGGGGCAGGTGAGCAGTTCTTC.

The rearrangement links TRBV5-8 to TRBJ1-2; D not certain. Per germline, CDR1 SGHTS and CDR2 YDEGEE. The CDR3 contains 15 residues. Trimming removed 0 bases at V and 4 bases at J, with 13 bases between. Here the CDR3 reads CASSLVGAAGYGYTF. The CDR3 nucleotides read TGTGCCAGCAGCTTGGTTGGCGCGGCGGGCTATGGCTACACCTTC.

V gene TRBV20-1 combines with J gene TRBJ2-7; weak D call: TRBD1 (7 bases). CDR1 and CDR2 from the germline V gene are DFQATT and SNEGSKA (reference sequence). V was trimmed by 3 bases and J by 3 bases, leaving 15 bases between them. This CDR3 region has 14 residues. In DNA, the CDR3 is TGCAGTGCTAGTAGGCAGGGGGGAAGCTACGAGCAGTACTTC. This encodes CSASRQGGSYEQYF.

The chain combines TRBV12-3 or TRBV12-4 with TRBJ2-5; D might be TRBD1 (5 bases). The V end was cut by 5 bases, the J end by 1 base, with 8 bases between. The CDR3 has 13 residues. The DNA of the CDR3 is TGTGCCAGCAGTCGACAGAGCCAAGAGACCCAGTACTTC. Translation gives CASSRQSQETQYF.

The chain employs TRBV5-1 and TRBJ2-5, with D tentatively TRBD2 (6 bases). CDR1 is SGHRS, CDR2 YFSETQ, per germline. This CDR3 has 14 residues. Trimming removed 3 bases at V and 5 bases at J, with 14 bases between. CDR3 DNA sequence: TGCGCCAGCAGCTCCCGGGACTCGGGGGAGACCCAGTACTTC. Translation gives CASSSRDSGETQYF.

This clone was observed a single time. V usage is TRBV7-2 and J usage is TRBJ1-1, with TRBD1 matching over 7 bases. Germline loops: CDR1 SGHTA, CDR2 FQGNSA. J lost 0 bases, V lost 4 bases, and 11 bases had no gene match. This CDR3 is 17 amino acids long. The CDR3 DNA reads TGTGCCAGCAGCTCGAGAGGAGGGGGCGCGATGAACACTGAAGCTTTCTTT. This gives the protein CASSSRGGGAMNTEAFF.